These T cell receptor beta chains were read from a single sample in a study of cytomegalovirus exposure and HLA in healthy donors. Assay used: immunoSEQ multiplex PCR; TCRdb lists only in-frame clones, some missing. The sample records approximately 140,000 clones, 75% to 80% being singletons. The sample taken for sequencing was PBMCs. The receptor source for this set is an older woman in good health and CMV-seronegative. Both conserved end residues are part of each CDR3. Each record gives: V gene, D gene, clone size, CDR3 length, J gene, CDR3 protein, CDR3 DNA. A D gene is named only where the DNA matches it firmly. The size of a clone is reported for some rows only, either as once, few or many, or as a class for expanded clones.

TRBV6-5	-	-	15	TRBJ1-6	CASSYSRGGNSPLHF	TGTGCCAGCAGTTACTCAAGGGGGGGAAATTCACCCCTCCACTTT
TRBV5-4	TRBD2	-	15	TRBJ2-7	CASSLGRGVGGEQYF	TGTGCCAGCAGCTTGGGGCGGGGGGTCGGTGGCGAGCAGTACTTC
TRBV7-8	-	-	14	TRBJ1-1	CASSLVVRTTEAFF	TGTGCCAGCAGCTTAGTAGTTCGTACGACTGAAGCTTTCTTT
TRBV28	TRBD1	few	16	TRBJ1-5	CASSLLTGGINQPQHF	TGTGCCAGCAGTTTATTGACAGGGGGAATCAATCAGCCCCAGCATTTT
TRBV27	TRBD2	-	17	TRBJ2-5	CASSPWTSGERQETQYF	TGTGCCAGCAGTCCCTGGACTAGCGGGGAGAGACAAGAGACCCAGTACTTC
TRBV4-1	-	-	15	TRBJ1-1	CASSLSGEADTEAFF	TGCGCCAGCAGCCTTAGTGGGGAGGCGGACACTGAAGCTTTCTTT
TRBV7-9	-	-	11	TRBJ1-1	CASRRESEAFF	TGTGCCAGCAGGCGAGAATCTGAAGCTTTCTTT
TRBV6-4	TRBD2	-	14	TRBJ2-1	CASSDWEGANEQFF	TGTGCCAGCAGTGATTGGGAGGGAGCCAATGAGCAGTTCTTC
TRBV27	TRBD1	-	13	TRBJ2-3	CASSRTGTSTQYF	TGTGCCAGCAGTCGGACAGGGACGTCTACGCAGTATTTT
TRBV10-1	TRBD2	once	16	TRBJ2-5	CASSDQPAGVRQTQYF	TGCGCCAGCAGTGATCAACCAGCGGGGGTGAGACAGACCCAGTACTTC
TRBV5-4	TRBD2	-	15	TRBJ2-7	CASSVGLAEHYEQYF	TGTGCCAGCAGCGTGGGACTAGCAGAACACTACGAGCAGTACTTC
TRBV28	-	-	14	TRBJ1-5	CASSFSGGSQPQHF	TGTGCCAGCAGCTTCTCGGGGGGGTCCCAGCCCCAGCATTTT
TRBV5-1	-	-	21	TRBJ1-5	CASGLKREGQGSTSSNQPQHF	TGCGCCAGCGGTCTAAAAAGGGAGGGCCAGGGCTCAACCTCTAGCAATCAGCCCCAGCATTTT
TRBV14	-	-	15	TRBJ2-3	CASSQEYVGSDTQYF	TGTGCCAGCAGCCAAGAATACGTCGGGTCAGATACGCAGTATTTT
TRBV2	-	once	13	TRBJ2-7	CASSAGGRYEQYF	TGTGCCAGCAGTGCCGGAGGACGCTACGAGCAGTACTTC
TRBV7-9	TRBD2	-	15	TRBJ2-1	CASSARLARRDEQFF	TGTGCCAGCAGCGCCCGACTAGCTAGGAGGGATGAGCAGTTCTTC
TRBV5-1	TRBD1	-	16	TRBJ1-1	CASSPGTGGTGTEAFF	TGCGCCAGCAGCCCCGGGACAGGGGGCACGGGCACTGAAGCTTTCTTT
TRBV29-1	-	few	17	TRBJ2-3	CSVGGGRGGGGTDTQYF	TGCAGCGTTGGAGGCGGGAGAGGGGGGGGTGGCACAGATACGCAGTATTTT
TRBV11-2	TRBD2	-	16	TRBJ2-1	CASSSRTSGSVNEQFF	TGTGCCAGCAGCTCTAGGACTAGCGGGAGTGTGAATGAGCAGTTCTTC
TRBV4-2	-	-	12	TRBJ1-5	CASSQGLQPQHF	TGTGCCAGCAGCCAAGGACTTCAGCCCCAGCATTTT
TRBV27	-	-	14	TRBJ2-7	CASSVTGTSYEQYF	TGTGCCAGCAGTGTGACAGGAACCTCCTACGAGCAGTACTTC
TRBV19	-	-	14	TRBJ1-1	CASSIQGPIGEAFF	TGTGCCAGTAGTATACAGGGGCCGATTGGTGAAGCTTTCTTT
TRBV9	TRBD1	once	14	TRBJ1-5	CASSDTGGFQPQHF	TGTGCCAGCAGCGACACAGGGGGCTTTCAGCCCCAGCATTTT
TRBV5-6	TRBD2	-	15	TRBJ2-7	CASSTSPSGDHEQYF	TGTGCCAGCAGCACCAGCCCCAGCGGGGACCACGAGCAGTACTTC
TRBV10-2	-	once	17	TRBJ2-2	CASRNDLERLNTGELFF	TGCGCCAGCAGGAACGACTTGGAGCGACTGAACACCGGGGAGCTGTTTTTT
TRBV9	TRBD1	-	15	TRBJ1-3	CASSTLPGGGNTIYF	TGTGCCAGCAGCACCCTGCCAGGGGGCGGAAACACCATATATTTT
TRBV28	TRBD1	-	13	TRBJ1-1	CASSNTGTGLAFF	TGTGCCAGCAGTAACACCGGGACAGGGTTGGCTTTCTTT
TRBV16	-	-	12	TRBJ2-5	CASSPQGETQYF	TGTGCCAGCAGCCCCCAGGGGGAGACCCAGTACTTC
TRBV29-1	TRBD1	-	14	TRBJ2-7	CSVVGGDRLYEQYF	TGCAGCGTTGTTGGTGGGGACAGACTGTACGAGCAGTACTTC
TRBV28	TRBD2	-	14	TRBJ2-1	CASRSGGTHNEQFF	TGTGCCAGCCGGAGCGGGGGGACCCACAATGAGCAGTTCTTC
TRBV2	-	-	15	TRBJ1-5	CASSEKGRGNQPQHF	TGTGCCAGCAGTGAGAAGGGCCGGGGAAATCAGCCCCAGCATTTT
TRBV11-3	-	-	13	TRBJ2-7	CASSLGTGYEQYF	TGTGCCAGCAGCTTAGGCACAGGGTACGAGCAGTACTTC
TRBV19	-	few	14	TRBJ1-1	CASSITVGPTEAFF	TGTGCCAGTAGTATTACAGTGGGGCCCACTGAAGCTTTCTTT
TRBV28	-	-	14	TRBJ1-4	CASSPGGRGEKLFF	TGTGCCAGCAGCCCCGGGGGTCGGGGTGAAAAACTGTTTTTT
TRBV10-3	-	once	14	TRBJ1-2	CAISESAGTRGYTF	TGTGCCATCAGTGAGTCGGCGGGTACTCGGGGCTACACCTTC
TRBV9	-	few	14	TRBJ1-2	CASSGSEGGYGYTF	TGTGCCAGCAGCGGATCTGAGGGCGGCTATGGCTACACCTTC
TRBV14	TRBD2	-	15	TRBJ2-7	CASSPLGTTPYEQYF	TGTGCCAGCAGCCCCTTAGGGACTACCCCCTACGAGCAGTACTTC
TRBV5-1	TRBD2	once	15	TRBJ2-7	CASSSWDWGGYEQYF	TGCGCCAGCAGCTCGTGGGATTGGGGGGGCTACGAGCAGTACTTC
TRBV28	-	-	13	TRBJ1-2	CASSRGPSYGYTF	TGTGCCAGCAGCAGGGGCCCTTCGTATGGCTACACCTTC
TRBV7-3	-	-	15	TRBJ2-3	CASSLTGGGTDTQYF	TGTGCCAGCAGCTTAACTGGGGGCGGCACAGATACGCAGTATTTT
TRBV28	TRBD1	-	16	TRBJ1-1	CASTQGTGGGGTEAFF	TGTGCCAGCACCCAAGGGACAGGGGGAGGGGGCACTGAAGCTTTCTTT
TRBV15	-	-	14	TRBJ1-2	CATSRDGRDYGYTF	TGTGCCACCAGCAGAGATGGGAGAGACTATGGCTACACCTTC
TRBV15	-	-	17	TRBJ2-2	CATSRDQGSWGTGELFF	TGTGCCACCAGCAGAGACCAGGGGAGTTGGGGCACCGGGGAGCTGTTTTTT
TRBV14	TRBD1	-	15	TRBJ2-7	CASSQAPGQRPEQYF	TGTGCCAGCAGCCAAGCCCCGGGACAGCGACCCGAGCAGTACTTC
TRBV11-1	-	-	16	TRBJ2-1	CASSLGTMSSYNEQFF	TGTGCCAGCAGCTTAGGAACGATGAGCTCCTACAATGAGCAGTTCTTC
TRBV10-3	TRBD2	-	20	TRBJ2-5	CAISLIPTGTNGYRRETQYF	TGTGCCATCAGTCTGATTCCTACCGGGACTAACGGGTACCGGCGGGAGACCCAGTACTTC
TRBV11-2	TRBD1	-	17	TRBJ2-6	CASSSFGTGSGANVLTF	TGTGCCAGCAGCTCGTTCGGGACAGGGTCCGGGGCCAACGTCCTGACTTTC